The T cell receptor beta chain described here comes from a study of blood T cell repertoires in COVID-19 (dated by TCRdb to the early 2020s). Regarding the research as a whole: Samples covering the acute and convalescent phases of COVID-19 were provided by collaborators in the United States, Italy and Spain. Subjects who had been exposed to COVID-19, were actively infected with it, or had recovered from it provided the deeply sampled blood TCRbeta repertoires that made up the dataset. Samples came from the ongoing ImmuneRACE study (first 160 participants) plus 1,254 subjects from 6 global collaborators. A freely available public database, intended as a resource for researchers studying the immune response to SARS-CoV-2, is where the repertoires were released. The sample metadata nearly always contained a de-identified subject ID, COVID-19 status, age in years and sex. The material from the prospective study consisted of cDNA or gDNA derived from T cells, B-cell-depleted T cells, or PBMCs. Where available, HLA class I and class II types were obtained from metadata supplied by the sample provider rather than from assay-based typing. The investigation overall reported the following: Clinical and demographic metadata were provided uncurated, with the amount varying by source and participant.

Sequences ENHRY (CDR1) and SYGVKD (CDR2) are obtained from the germline V gene. Measured from the cysteine to the phenylalanine, the CDR3 is 14 residues long. Only CDR3 DNA is held: 42 bases, read in frame from base 1. Cut back by 6 bases and 0 bases, the V and J ends lie 8 bases apart. The immunoSEQ Assay, a bias-controlled multiplex PCR, was used to amplify TCRbeta CDR3 regions from genomic DNA. The source study handled its data this way. The number of nucleated cells in each sample was estimated by amplification of reference gene primers within the assay. To quantify the absolute abundance of each unique TCRbeta CDR3 rearrangement, sequence reads were collapsed and filtered. For each sample, productive Simpson clonality was calculated as the square root of Simpson's diversity index over productive rearrangements. Drawn from immuneACCESS, this table holds only the in-frame rearrangements with V and J called that TCRdb kept. Clones are partly lost; checked studies trace under half to an unresolved V gene and leave the rest unexplained. V and J calls and clone size follow that table, whereas D and trimming were derived from the DNA. This sample is represented by 120,000 to 150,000 clones; approximately 90% of them were singletons. Of the sample, about 1.2% is held by the ten largest clones.

In the prospective study, participants were about 18 to 95 years old, resided in about two dozen geographic areas of the United States, and were enrolled through a virtual design. Cohort assignment in the prospective study relied on participant-reported clinical history from a screening survey and a study questionnaire. In the prospective study, mobile phlebotomists collected whole blood, serum and a nasopharyngeal or oropharyngeal swab from each participant. Over a roughly 2-month period, participants in the prospective study had the option of providing additional blood draws and questionnaires. Prospective study blood samples were shipped either frozen or at room temperature before DNA extraction. Notes on this clone: No antigen is known for it. No much larger clone is present one base from it, and per-base qualities are unavailable.

The chain is encoded by TRBV10-3 joined to TRBJ2-2, with the D segment identity uncertain. The sequence was obtained from a woman in her 30s with acute COVID-19. Sequencing was performed on PBMCs or T cells enriched from blood (not recorded which). For the CDR3, the sequence is CAIRSRSNTGELFF. The DNA sequence is TGTGCCATCAGGAGTAGATCGAACACCGGGGAGCTGTTTTTT.